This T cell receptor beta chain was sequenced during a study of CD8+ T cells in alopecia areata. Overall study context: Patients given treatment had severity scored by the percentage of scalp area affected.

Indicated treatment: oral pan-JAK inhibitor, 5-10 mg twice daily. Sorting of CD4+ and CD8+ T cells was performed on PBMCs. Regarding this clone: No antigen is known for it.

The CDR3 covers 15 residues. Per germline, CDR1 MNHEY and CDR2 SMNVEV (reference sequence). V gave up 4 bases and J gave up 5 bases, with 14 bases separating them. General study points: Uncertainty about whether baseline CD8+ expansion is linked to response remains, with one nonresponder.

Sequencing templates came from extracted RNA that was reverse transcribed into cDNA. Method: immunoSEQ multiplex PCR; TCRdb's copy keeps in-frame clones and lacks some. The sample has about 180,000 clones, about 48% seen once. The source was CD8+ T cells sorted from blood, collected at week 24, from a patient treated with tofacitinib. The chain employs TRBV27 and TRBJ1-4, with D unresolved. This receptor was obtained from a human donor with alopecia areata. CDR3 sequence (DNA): TGTGCCAGCAGTTCTCCCCGAAGCAGAAATGAAAAACTGTTTTTT. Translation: CASSSPRSRNEKLFF.